This T cell receptor beta chain was captured by sequencing in a study of blood T cell repertoires in COVID-19. Study summary: There were acute and convalescent COVID-19 samples, and they came from the United States, Italy and Spain.

Repertoires were generated with immunoSEQ multiplex PCR, while TCRdb's copy carries only in-frame clones and drops some. The data contain over 70,000 clones, more than 70% of them singletons. Sample: peripheral blood. This TCR came from a man aged 65 to 85 with active or convalescent COVID-19.

The CDR3 here is CASSPPPREQYF. CDR3 nucleotides: TGTGCCAGCAGTCCCCCTCCCCGGGAGCAGTACTTC. This chain uses TRBV27 with TRBJ2-7; D is unresolved. In germline, CDR1 is MNHEY, CDR2 SMNVEV (reference sequence). CDR3 size: 12 residues. V was cut by 5 bases and J by 7 bases, with 12 bases left in between.